What follows describes a single TCR beta chain. Its target is unknown. This may be a read error: a much more frequent sequence differs by one nucleotide. The data were taken from a study of molecular identifiers for immune sequencing clone quantification. Across the study: RNA, taken in replicates from approximately 20,000 or 100,000 naive CD8 cells, was split five ways, with four sequenced. Notes on the study in general: Barcode-sharing identical TCR molecules could underestimate highly expanded clone sizes.

The V gene end was trimmed by 7 bases and the J gene end by 3 bases; junction bases not matched to a gene: 6. CDR3 size: 14 residues. CDR1 and CDR2 (germline): SGHAT, FQNNGV. Generation of bulk TCR libraries relied on previously described methods and listed TCR primers. TCRdb re-analysed the PCR reads in MiXCR, keeping a single row per CDR3 protein. The data hold 400,000 to 600,000 distinct CDR3 sequences, with about a fifth observed a single time. The chain joins TRBV11-2 to TRBJ2-3, with 8 bases aligning to TRBD2. The clonotype originates from a human donor in good health. Some libraries in this study had Jurkat cell RNA spiked in. Sequences were obtained from naive CD8+ T cells from blood, with Jurkat cell RNA spiked in. Subset here: FACS-sorted CD8+CD4-CCR7+CD45RA+ naive T cells. CDR3 in amino acids: CASNLAGGTDTQYF. CDR3 nucleotide sequence: TGTGCCAGCAATCTAGCGGGTGGAACAGATACGCAGTATTTT.